Listed below are T cell receptor beta chains from one sample, sequenced in a study of T cell changes during pregnancy in multiple sclerosis. Clones were read by immunoSEQ multiplex PCR, and TCRdb kept only the in-frame ones, dropping some. The repertoire has more than 65,000 clones, just over 90% of them found once; the top ten carry around 0.22%. This sample comprised CD4+ T cells from peripheral blood mononuclear cells, obtained before pregnancy. Source of these receptors: a female donor with multiple sclerosis, enrolled in a pregnancy study. Each CDR3 is given with its conserved first and last residue. The D gene is left open where the match is weak. Not every row has a clone size; where given, it reads once, few, many or a size class.

>NA|NA|TRBV19|TRBJ2-7
TGTGCCAGTAAGGCAGAGGCGTCCTACGAGCAGTACTTC
CASKAEASYEQYF
>NA|NA|TRBV27|TRBJ1-4
TGTGCCAGCAGTAGACAGGCAACTAATGAAAAACTGTTTTTT
CASSRQATNEKLFF
>NA|NA|TRBV6-5|TRBJ2-7
TGTGCCAGCAGCCGGGACAACTACGAGCAGTACTTC
CASSRDNYEQYF
>NA|NA|TRBV5-1|TRBJ2-1
TGCGCCAGCAGCTGGGGGGCGGGAGTAAGTGGGAACAATGAGCAGTTCTTC
CASSWGAGVSGNNEQFF
>TRBD1|NA|TRBV6-6|TRBJ2-5
TGTGCCAGCAGCAGACAGGGAAGCAGGGAGACCCAGTACTTC
CASSRQGSRETQYF
>TRBD2|NA|TRBV7-8|TRBJ2-2
TGTGCCAGCAGCTTCGCGGGAGGTCTCACCGGGGAGCTGTTTTTT
CASSFAGGLTGELFF
>TRBD2|NA|TRBV29-1|TRBJ2-7
TGCAGCGTCACGGGACTAGCGGGAGCCGAGCAGTACTTC
CSVTGLAGAEQYF
>TRBD1|NA|TRBV5-1|TRBJ2-3
TGCGCCAGCAGCTTGGCAGGACAGGGGGGCACAGATACGCAGTATTTT
CASSLAGQGGTDTQYF
>NA|NA|TRBV30|TRBJ1-5
TGTGCCTGGAGCGCGTACCGGAGCAATCAGCCCCAGCATTTT
CAWSAYRSNQPQHF
>NA|NA|TRBV30|TRBJ1-5
TGTGCCTGGAGTCGAGACACCTCCAATCAGCCCCAGCATTTT
CAWSRDTSNQPQHF
>NA|NA|TRBV18|TRBJ2-7
TGTGCCAGCTCACCACGTAAACAGGTCAACCCCTACGAGCAGTACTTC
CASSPRKQVNPYEQYF
>NA|NA|TRBV7-2|TRBJ2-3
TGTGCCAGCACCTGGACAACTACGCTTAGCACAGATACGCAGTATTTT
CASTWTTTLSTDTQYF
>NA|NA|TRBV28|TRBJ1-2
TGTGCCAGCAGTTTAAGGGGGTTCTATGGCTACACCTTC
CASSLRGFYGYTF
>NA|NA|TRBV19|TRBJ1-6
TGTGCCAGTAGTCTGGGCAGTACCAATTCACCCCTCCACTTT
CASSLGSTNSPLHF
>NA|NA|TRBV19|TRBJ1-1
TGTGCCAGTAGTACCTACGCGGCAGCGAACACTGAAGCTTTCTTT
CASSTYAAANTEAFF
>TRBD1|NA|TRBV7-2|TRBJ2-5
TGTGCCAGCAGCTCGGACGCAGGGGGCCAAGAGACCCAGTACTTC
CASSSDAGGQETQYF
>NA|NA|TRBV9|TRBJ2-5
TGTGCCAGCAGCGCAACAACTACAGGGTCAGAGACCCAGTACTTC
CASSATTTGSETQYF
>NA|NA|TRBV11-2|TRBJ1-1
TGTGCCAGCAGCTCGACAGGGAACACTGAAGCTTTCTTT
CASSSTGNTEAFF
>TRBD1|NA|TRBV5-1|TRBJ2-7
TGCGCCAGCAGCCTTGGACAGGGCTCACCGTACGAGCAGTACTTC
CASSLGQGSPYEQYF
>TRBD2|NA|TRBV27|TRBJ2-5
TGTGCCAGCACCCACCGAAGGGTAGCGGGGGGATTGGAGACCCAGTACTTC
CASTHRRVAGGLETQYF
>NA|NA|TRBV2|TRBJ1-2
TGTGCCAGCAGGAGAACGACAGCGAGCACGATAGGCTACACCTTC
CASRRTTASTIGYTF
>TRBD1|few|TRBV19|TRBJ1-1
TGTGCCAGTAGTTTCGGACAGGGGGCCCTGGACACTGAAGCTTTCTTT
CASSFGQGALDTEAFF
>NA|NA|TRBV5-1|TRBJ2-1
TGCGCCAGCAGCTTCGGAGGGGCTAATGAGCAGTTCTTC
CASSFGGANEQFF
>NA|NA|TRBV6-5|TRBJ2-3
TGTGCCAGCAGTTCTAGCACAGATACGCAGTATTTT
CASSSSTDTQYF
>TRBD1|NA|TRBV6-6|TRBJ1-5
TGTGCCAGCAGTCGGACAGGGTACGCTCAGCCCCAGCATTTT
CASSRTGYAQPQHF
>NA|NA|TRBV19|TRBJ1-5
TGTGCCAGTAGTATCGGACAGCCCAATCAGCCCCAGCATTTT
CASSIGQPNQPQHF
>TRBD2|NA|TRBV6-5|TRBJ2-3
TGTGCCAGCAGTTACAACGGGGGGGCAACAGATACGCAGTATTTT
CASSYNGGATDTQYF
>NA|NA|TRBV5-4|TRBJ2-2
TGTGCCAGCAGCCCATTTACAGGGATGAACACCGGGGAGCTGTTTTTT
CASSPFTGMNTGELFF
>TRBD1|NA|TRBV6-1|TRBJ1-1
TGTGCCAGCAGGATCGGGGACAGGGGTGGGACTGAAGCTTTCTTT
CASRIGDRGGTEAFF
>TRBD1|NA|TRBV5-1|TRBJ2-3
TGCGCCAGCAGCTTGGTTCCGGGACAGGGGGGCACAGATACGCAGTATTTT
CASSLVPGQGGTDTQYF
>TRBD2|NA|TRBV10-2|TRBJ2-3
TGCGCCAGCAGTGACAGCGGGGGTACTTCAGATACGCAGTATTTT
CASSDSGGTSDTQYF
>TRBD2|once|TRBV18|TRBJ2-5
TGTGCCAGCTCACCATTACCTGGTGGCGGGAGTCGGGAGACCCAGTACTTC
CASSPLPGGGSRETQYF
>NA|few|TRBV7-3|TRBJ1-1
TGTGCCAGCAGCCGTACCCCAGGTGAAAACACTGAAGCTTTCTTT
CASSRTPGENTEAFF
>TRBD2|NA|TRBV9|TRBJ2-5
TGTGCCAGCAGCGTAGGTAGCGGGTTACAAGAGACCCAGTACTTC
CASSVGSGLQETQYF
>NA|NA|TRBV19|TRBJ1-1
TGTGCCAGTAGTACCGGGGAGAACACTGAAGCTTTCTTT
CASSTGENTEAFF
>NA|NA|TRBV5-1|TRBJ1-4
TGCGCCAGCAGCGGCGGGATGCTTAGTGAAAAACTGTTTTTT
CASSGGMLSEKLFF
>NA|NA|TRBV15|TRBJ2-1
TGTGCCACCAGCGGAGGGCTAGCCTACAATGAGCAGTTCTTC
CATSGGLAYNEQFF
>NA|NA|TRBV18|TRBJ1-5
TGTGCCAGCTCACCCCGACAAACCGCGAATCAGCCCCAGCATTTT
CASSPRQTANQPQHF
>NA|NA|TRBV28|TRBJ2-7
TGTGCCAGCACATATGCGGGACTGAGATACGAGCAGTACTTC
CASTYAGLRYEQYF
>NA|NA|TRBV5-4|TRBJ2-7
TGTGCCAGCAGCTTTGGCGGGGTCGGGTACGAGCAGTACTTC
CASSFGGVGYEQYF
>TRBD1|NA|TRBV28|TRBJ2-2
TGTGCCAGCAGCATGACAGGGGTACGGGCCGGGGAGCTGTTTTTT
CASSMTGVRAGELFF
>NA|NA|TRBV28|TRBJ1-3
TGTGCCAGCAGTAGAGGGGGGGCAGGGCGAAAAGGAAACACCATATATTTT
CASSRGGAGRKGNTIYF
>NA|NA|TRBV27|TRBJ2-5
TGTGCCAGCAGTTTCAGTGTGGGGGGACGGGGGACCCAGTACTTC
CASSFSVGGRGTQYF
>TRBD2|NA|TRBV7-2|TRBJ2-5
TGTGCCAGCAGCTTAGGAAGAGGGAGACTAGCGGTGGGGGAGGAGACCCAGTACTTC
CASSLGRGRLAVGEETQYF
>TRBD1|NA|TRBV4-2|TRBJ1-6
TGTGCCAGCAGCCACCCCGACAGGGCGCGGTCACCCCTCCACTTT
CASSHPDRARSPLHF
>NA|NA|TRBV6-1|TRBJ1-5
TGTGCCAGCCAAGGCTGGGGCCGGAATCAGCCCCAGCATTTT
CASQGWGRNQPQHF
>TRBD1|NA|TRBV29-1|TRBJ2-7
TGCAGCGTCGGAGGGGGACAGGGTAGCTACGAGCAGTACTTC
CSVGGGQGSYEQYF
>NA|NA|TRBV5-8|TRBJ1-4
TGTGCCAGCAGGCTGGCCGGAGGGGAGGAAAAACTGTTTTTT
CASRLAGGEEKLFF
>TRBD2|once|TRBV5-1|TRBJ2-3
TGCGCCAGCAGCTTGAATGGGGAACTAGCGTTTGATACGCAGTATTTT
CASSLNGELAFDTQYF